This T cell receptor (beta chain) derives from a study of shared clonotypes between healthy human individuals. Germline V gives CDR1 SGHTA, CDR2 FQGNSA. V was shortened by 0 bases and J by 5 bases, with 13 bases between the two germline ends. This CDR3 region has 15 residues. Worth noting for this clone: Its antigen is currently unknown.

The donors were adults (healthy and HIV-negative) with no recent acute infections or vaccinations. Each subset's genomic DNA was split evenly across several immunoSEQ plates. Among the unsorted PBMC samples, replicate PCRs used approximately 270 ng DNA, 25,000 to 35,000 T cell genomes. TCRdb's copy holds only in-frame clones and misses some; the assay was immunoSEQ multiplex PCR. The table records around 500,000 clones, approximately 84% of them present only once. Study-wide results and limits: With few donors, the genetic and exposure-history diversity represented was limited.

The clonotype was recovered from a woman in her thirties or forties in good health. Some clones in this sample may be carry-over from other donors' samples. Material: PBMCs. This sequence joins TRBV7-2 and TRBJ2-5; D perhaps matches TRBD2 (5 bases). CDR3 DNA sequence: TGTGCCAGCAGCTTAGCGGGCGCGGAGGTGGAGACCCAGTACTTC. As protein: CASSLAGAEVETQYF.